The 20 T cell receptor beta chains listed next were all sequenced from one sample in a study of CD4 and CD8 cells across lung adenocarcinoma regions (dated by TCRdb to the late 2010s). To prepare the library, PCR was applied. The sequencing machine was a HiSeq X Ten. TCRdb reanalyzed the raw reads on its own, using fastp at Q25 for trimming and MiXCR for clone calling, and kept in-frame beta chains. Each CDR3 protein gets just one entry, which takes the most common genes and DNA from the rows behind it. The sample records some 7,900 distinct CDR3 sequences, roughly 40% of which are singletons. The ten most abundant clones make up 30% of the sample. Sequenced: CD4+ T cells from the margin of a lung tumor. Per the publication, the cell subset or site label means: tumor margin region. The receptors here all came from a male donor with lung adenocarcinoma. The CD4 and CD8 labels of this study may be unreliable.

The chain uses TRBV12-3 or TRBV12-4 and TRBJ2-1, with D unresolved. The J call may be in error: the DNA end matches TRBJ2-7 better. The CDR3 extends over 12 amino acids. CDR3 residues: CASSPSDWEQYF. CDR3 bases: TGTGCCAGCAGTCCCTCCGATTGGGAGCAGTACTTC.

This clonotype was detected only a few times. A junction boundary mismatches the germline segment, possibly from a read error. V and J are TRBV6-1 and TRBJ2-1; TRBD2 matches at 8 bases. Looked up from germline, CDR1 is MNHNS and CDR2 is SASEGT. The CDR3 extends over 12 amino acids. The CDR3 protein is CASSQSGGRASF. The DNA of the CDR3 is TGTGCCAGCAGCCAAAGCGGGGGCAGGGCGTCCTTC.

With respect to this clonotype: Possible read error: a much larger clone is one base away. The chain has TRBV6-2 or TRBV6-3 and TRBJ2-2; 8 bases map to TRBD1. The germline V gene has CDR1 MNHEY and CDR2 SVGEGT. Unmatched junction bases numbered 6, after V lost 5 bases and J lost 7 bases. This CDR3 is 14 amino acids long. The CDR3 DNA reads as TGTGCCAGCAGTCCGGGACAGGACATCGGGGAGCTGTTTTTT. This encodes CASSPGQDIGELFF.

This clonotype is large by share. This chain links TRBV10-2 with TRBJ2-1, with 8 positions matching TRBD2. V gave up 0 bases and J gave up 9 bases; unmatched junction bases: 7. The germline V gene encodes CDR1 WSHSY and CDR2 SAAADI. The CDR3 has 15 amino acids. CDR3 bases: TGCGCCAGCAGTGAGTCTGGATTAGCGGGACTTGAGCAGTTCTTC. Encoded protein: CASSESGLAGLEQFF.

A remark on this clonotype: A read error may produce the germline difference seen at one junction end. The chain combines TRBV27 with TRBJ2-3; weak D call: TRBD1 (5 bases). This CDR3 spans 17 amino acids. Germline V gene lookup returns CDR1 MNHEY and CDR2 SMNVEV (reference sequence). In DNA form, the CDR3 reads TGTGCCAGCAGTTTGGGGCCTCGAGCCCTTGGGGCAGATACCCAGTATTTT. Translating it yields CASSLGPRALGADTQYF.

This clonotype appeared a few times. The chain recombines TRBV25-1 with TRBJ2-5; D gene ambiguous. The CDR3 is made up of 13 amino acids. The germline V gene has CDR1 MGHDK and CDR2 SYGVNS. Deletions cut 5 bases from V and 3 bases from J, with 10 bases between. CDR3 DNA: TGTGCCAGCAGTCTGCAAGAAAAAGAGACCCAGTACTTC. This encodes CASSLQEKETQYF.

This chain uses TRBV4-2 with TRBJ2-1; TRBD1 or TRBD2 may be the D gene (5 bases each). V was trimmed by 2 bases and J by 10 bases, leaving 18 bases between them. Germline V CDR1 and CDR2: LGHNA, YNFKEQ. The CDR3 consists of 15 residues. The CDR3 nucleotides read TGTGCCAGCAGCCAACACGGGACGACGAGGGGAGAGCAGTTCTTC. Translating gives CASSQHGTTRGEQFF.

In its sample, this clonotype ranks as medium-sized (0.01 to 0.1%). The chain has TRBV6-1 and TRBJ2-1; 7 bases align to TRBD1. TRBJ2-7 matches the DNA end more closely, so the J call is doubtful. CDR3 length: 13 residues. Per germline, CDR1 MNHNS and CDR2 SASEGT. The DNA of the CDR3 is TGTGCCAGCACCCCGAAAGGGGGCAATGAGCAGTACTTC. It is translated as CASTPKGGNEQYF.

This chain connects TRBV24-1 to TRBJ2-1, with TRBD2 as a possible D gene (7 bases). The DNA matches TRBJ2-5 better at its end, which makes the J call doubtful. This CDR3 has 14 amino acids. CDR1 KGHDR and CDR2 SFDVKD come from the germline V gene. The DNA for the CDR3 is TGTGCCACCCAAGGGGGAGGGGTCCTCGAGACCCAGTACTTC. Amino acid sequence: CATQGGGVLETQYF.

In this sample, this clonotype turned up once. The chain uses TRBV6-1 and TRBJ2-1; unclear D gene. The germline V gene has CDR1 MNHNS and CDR2 SASEGT. The CDR3 runs 15 residues. V lost 6 bases and J 5 bases, leaving 17 bases between the germline ends. DNA for the CDR3: TGTGCCAGCAGGGCCGAATTGCTACCAAACAATGAGCAGTTCTTC. The encoded protein is CASRAELLPNNEQFF.

Many counts were recorded for this clonotype. J is TRBJ1-1 and V is TRBV10-2; D is perhaps TRBD1 (5 bases). Per the germline V gene, CDR1 is WSHSY and CDR2 is SAAADI. The CDR3 contains 15 residues. Trimming left V 7 bases short and J 3 bases short, with 18 bases between. The CDR3 loop is CASTTPGRVDTEAFF. The CDR3 nucleotides read TGCGCCAGCACAACCCCTGGCAGGGTCGACACTGAAGCTTTCTTT.

This clonotype is deemed large. This chain links TRBV27 with TRBJ2-1; no definite D call. This CDR3 is 13 amino acids long. Germline lookup yields CDR1 MNHEY and CDR2 SMNVEV (reference sequence). The ends were cut back, 0 bases at V and 12 bases at J, with 12 bases in the middle. The CDR3 region is CASSLSWRSMQFF. CDR3 sequence (DNA): TGTGCCAGCAGTTTATCTTGGCGAAGTATGCAGTTCTTC.

This chain joins TRBV11-3 and TRBJ2-5, with 7 bases fitting TRBD2. The J call may be incorrect, as the DNA end agrees better with TRBJ2-1. The length of the CDR3 is 15 residues. Germline loops: CDR1 SGHNT, CDR2 YENEEA. The CDR3 loop reads CASSPNGGGYNEQFF. CDR3 bases: TGTGCCAGCAGCCCAAACGGCGGGGGATACAATGAGCAGTTCTTC.

As concerns this clonotype: At one of its ends the junction is not consistent with the germline gene, which may arise from a read error. The chain links TRBV15 to TRBJ2-1, with D tentatively TRBD2 (6 bases). The length of the CDR3 is 11 residues. CDR1 and CDR2 from the germline V gene are LNHNV and YYDKDF (reference sequence). DNA for the CDR3: TGTGCCACCAGCAATAGCGGTACAATCCTCTTC. Amino acid sequence: CATSNSGTILF.

This clonotype was recorded at least ten times. V usage is TRBV6-1 and J usage is TRBJ1-1; D remains ambiguous. Germline V gives CDR1 MNHNS, CDR2 SASEGT. Trimming took 6 bases from V and 2 from J, leaving 16 bases between them. The CDR3 loop spans 15 amino acids. The CDR3 nucleotides read TGTGCCAGCAGCCCGCGTGTAGTCCTTAACACTGAAGCTTTCTTT. It is translated as CASSPRVVLNTEAFF.

As to this clonotype: A much larger clone lies a single base off, so this may be a read error. This chain joins TRBV6-1 and TRBJ2-4, with 7 bases matching TRBD1. Trimming cost V 4 bases and J 13 bases; bases outside gene matches: 10. The CDR3 extends over 13 amino acids. Germline values: CDR1 MNHNS, CDR2 SASEGT. In DNA form, the CDR3 reads TGTGCCAGCAGTGTGGACAGGAACAATGAGCAGTACTTC. This encodes CASSVDRNNEQYF.

The gene calls are TRBV6-1 and TRBJ2-4; TRBD1 or TRBD2 may be the D gene (6 bases each). V was pared by 5 bases and J by 13 bases, with 33 bases between. This CDR3 has 18 residues. CDR1 MNHNS and CDR2 SASEGT come from the germline V gene. This CDR3 reads CASSIGIGGLWAEGTQYF. Written as DNA, the CDR3 is TGTGCCAGCAGTATTGGGATTGGGGGGCTATGGGCCGAAGGCACGCAGTACTTC.

CDR3 protein: CASSEGTENTEAFF. CDR3 DNA: TGTGCCAGCAGTGAGGGGACAGAAAACACTGAAGCTTTCTTT. This chain uses TRBV6-1 with TRBJ1-1; TRBD1 matches 7 bases. The germline gives CDR1 MNHNS, CDR2 SASEGT. V dropped 3 bases and J dropped 2; count of bases not matched to a gene: 3. This CDR3 has 14 amino acids.

The chain joins TRBV12-3 or TRBV12-4 to TRBJ2-2; 7 nucleotides match TRBD1. The ends lost 6 bases at V and 6 bases at J; junction bases unmatched: 22. The CDR3 sequence is 19 residues long. The CDR3 coding sequence is TGTGCCAGCAGACCGAAAAGGGGGCAGGATAACCTCGGCCCCGGGGAGCTGTTTTTT. Its translation: CASRPKRGQDNLGPGELFF.

V is TRBV3-1 and J is TRBJ2-4; 7 bases line up with TRBD2. Germline values: CDR1 LGHDT, CDR2 YNNKEL (reference sequence). The CDR3 contains 13 residues. V lost 0 bases to trimming and J lost 13 bases; unmatched junction nucleotides: 6. The CDR3 sequence: CASSQDGEGKQYF. As DNA, the CDR3 is TGTGCCAGCAGCCAAGACGGGGAGGGAAAGCAGTACTTC.